The text below deals with one T cell receptor (beta chain). This clone was observed a single time. Its antigen remains undetermined. No much larger clone is present one base from it, and per-base qualities are unavailable. Taken from the germline V gene (reference sequence), the CDR1 and CDR2 loops are MNHNY and SVGAGI. The CDR3 spans 15 residues, from the cysteine through the phenylalanine. Only the CDR3 DNA stays, 45 bases, in frame from base 1. Trimming costs V 5 bases and J 1 base, and their ends lie 14 bases apart. Genomic DNA was isolated from the sorted cells so that the TCRbeta CDR3 region could be sequenced. The immunoSEQ Assay was used to sequence the TCRbeta CDR3 regions. TCRdb re-hosts the immuneACCESS table, in-frame sequences only. Its copies lack some clones; in the studies checked, an unresolved V gene accounts for under half of them, and the cause for the rest is not known. Within this sample are tens of thousands of clones, with approximately 89% of them counted one time only. Jointly, the top ten make up roughly 5.2% of the sample.

The trial excluded patients who had a history of autoimmune disease or were on systemic immunosuppression. Peripheral blood for TCR sequencing was drawn from every dose cohort at baseline, at cycle 4 day 1 and at cycle 7 day 1. The samples were taken from a phase I, first-in-human, multicenter, open-label dose-escalation trial of ivuxolimab. The trial enrolled adults with locally advanced or metastatic head and neck squamous cell, hepatocellular, melanoma or renal cell carcinoma. CD4+ and CD8+ T cells were sorted separately from peripheral blood before TCR sequencing. This specimen belongs to a study of OX40 agonist ivuxolimab in advanced cancers. About the study as a whole: Ivuxolimab was a fully human IgG2 agonistic monoclonal antibody targeting the costimulatory receptor OX40 (CD134). Intravenous ivuxolimab was administered to patients every 2 weeks at six dose levels: 0.01, 0.1, 0.3, 1.5, 3 and 10 mg/kg. Of the approximately 54 dose-escalation patients, hepatocellular carcinoma was present in about 20, melanoma in approximately 15, renal cell carcinoma in 9 and head and neck cancer in 9. The dose-escalation cohort was roughly 83% male with a mean age of 60 years, ranging from 23 to 79. Prior anti-PD-1, anti-PD-L1 or anti-CTLA-4 therapy was permitted, and checkpoint inhibitors had been received by under 50% of dose-escalation patients. Partial responses were achieved by three dose-escalation patients, of whom one had hepatocellular carcinoma and two had cutaneous melanoma. Peripheral TCRbeta sequencing aimed to test whether ivuxolimab altered TCR sequence diversity and caused clonal T-cell expansion. The paper describes the monotherapy dose-escalation part (N of about 52 patients) of the phase I trial of ivuxolimab.

On the study overall, not on this receptor specifically: After ivuxolimab, expanded clones were on average more numerous among CD8+ T cells than among CD4+ T cells. The antigen specificity of the peripheral T cells that underwent clonal expansion was not determined. In the 0.1-3.0 mg/kg groups, partial responders were among the patients with the lowest normalized peripheral clonal expansion, particularly in CD8+ T cells. At doses from 0.1 to 3.0 mg/kg, clonal expansion was seen in both CD4+ and CD8+ blood T cells between baseline and week 6. Low levels of normalized T-cell clonal expansion were also seen in some patients who did not respond.

The sequenced sample was CD4+ or CD8+ T cells sorted from blood, obtained in a trial of the OX40 agonist ivuxolimab. The rearranged segments are TRBV6-6 and TRBJ1-1; perhaps TRBD1 is the D gene, with 6 bases matching. The sequence was obtained from an adult with an advanced solid tumor such as melanoma, head and neck, liver or kidney cancer. The sequence in DNA is TGTGCCAGCAGTATTGAAAGGGGGTCGAACACTGAAGCTTTCTTT. This yields the protein CASSIERGSNTEAFF.